This TCR beta chain was identified during a study of long-term antiretroviral therapy in people with HIV. Per germline, CDR1 SGHKS and CDR2 YYEKEE (reference sequence). V lost 0 bases and J 11 bases, leaving 8 bases between the germline ends. This CDR3 region has 11 residues. Assay version v3.0 of immunoSEQ was used, and it was run at survey level. This table comes from immunoSEQ multiplex PCR, and its TCRdb copy is limited to in-frame clones, with some not included. The sample holds some 11,000 clones, under 90% seen once. The TCR was taken from a man between 45 and 60 years old with HIV. This sample comprised unsorted PBMCs, obtained roughly 7.3 years after starting antiretroviral therapy. V usage is TRBV5-5 and J usage is TRBJ1-1; a possible D gene is TRBD1 (5 bases). The CDR3 coding sequence is TGTGCCAGCAGCTTGGGGGGGAGGGCTTTCTTT. It yields the protein CASSLGGRAFF.